The source of this T cell receptor beta chain is a study of cytomegalovirus exposure and HLA in healthy donors. Use of 60 Vbeta and 13 Jbeta primers characterized the PCR. Some clones are missing from TCRdb's copy, which holds only in-frame ones; the method was immunoSEQ multiplex PCR. Among around 120,000 clones listed, 75% to 90% were seen once. A remark on this clone: Its antigen is still unknown.

V lost 4 bases to trimming and J lost 6 bases; unmatched junction nucleotides: 5. CDR1 GTSNPN and CDR2 SVGIG come from the germline V gene (reference sequence). This CDR3 spans 13 amino acids. Study findings and constraints: The only immune exposure information that was available was CMV serostatus. In a later analysis, donors in an Asian-associated ancestry cluster reportedly had fewer N-insertions in productive TCRs than the cohort mean.

V usage is TRBV30 and J usage is TRBJ2-2; the match to TRBD2 covers 7 bases. The sequenced material came from PBMCs. The sequence derives from a female donor in good health and CMV-seropositive. CDR3 sequence reads: CAWTGRESGELFF. CDR3 nucleotide sequence: TGTGCCTGGACAGGGAGGGAATCCGGGGAGCTGTTTTTT.